These 10 T cell receptor beta chains came from one sample sequenced in a study of T-cell reconstitution after alpha-beta-depleted transplantation in children. For TCRbeta, the library was prepared with unique molecular identifiers. TCRdb independently ran MiXCR on the PCR reads; one entry per CDR3 protein. The sample has hundreds of thousands of distinct CDR3 sequences, approximately 15% seen once. The sequenced sample was PBMCs, mostly from graft donor cells, obtained 360 days after TCRalphabeta/CD19-depleted stem cell transplant. All receptors derive from a male patient aged 2 to 9 who had a stem cell transplant for acute lymphoblastic leukemia, so the T cells may come from the graft donor.

This clonotype was recorded a few times. The chain is built from TRBV2 and TRBJ2-6, with TRBD2 matching 12 bases. Per the germline V gene, CDR1 is SNHLY and CDR2 is FYNNEI. Germline trimming cut 5 bases from V and 0 bases from J; bases unmatched to any gene: 5. The CDR3 length is 18 residues. The CDR3 protein is CASSSLAGGVSGANVLTF. The CDR3 DNA is TGTGCCAGCAGTTCACTAGCGGGAGGTGTCTCTGGGGCCAACGTCCTGACTTTC.

The chain joins TRBV29-1 to TRBJ2-1; TRBD1 matches at 7 bases. Germline-derived CDR1 and CDR2 are SQVTM and ANQGSEA. V lost 7 bases and J lost 9; bases outside the gene matches: 6. This CDR3 comprises 11 residues. CDR3 loop: CSGTGLGEQFF. Written as DNA, the CDR3 is TGCAGCGGGACAGGTTTGGGTGAGCAGTTCTTC.

The chain recombines TRBV18 with TRBJ2-6; unclear D gene. Trimming left V 2 bases short and J 0 bases short, with 5 bases between. Germline V gene lookup returns CDR1 KGHSH and CDR2 LQKENI. There are 15 residues in the CDR3. CDR3 region: CASSPSVSGANVLTF. Written as DNA, the CDR3 is TGTGCCAGCTCACCATCCGTCTCTGGGGCCAACGTCCTGACTTTC.

In its sample, this clonotype was seen a few times. This chain links TRBV5-1 with TRBJ1-1; 8 bases line up with TRBD1. J lost 4 bases, V lost 2 bases, and 7 bases had no gene match. Germline V lookup: CDR1 SGHRS, CDR2 YFSETQ. CDR3 length: 15 residues. The CDR3 loop is CASSLQGERITEAFF. Written as DNA, the CDR3 is TGCGCCAGCAGCTTACAGGGGGAGCGGATCACTGAAGCTTTCTTT.

The gene calls are TRBV4-2 and TRBJ2-7, with TRBD2 identical over 11 bases. This CDR3 is built from 19 residues. J gave up 7 bases and V 4 bases, and 21 bases lay outside the gene matches. Germline CDR1 reads LGHNA; CDR2 reads YNFKEQ. CDR3 sequence: CASSRYPSGRPTSWEEQYF. The CDR3 DNA reads TGTGCCAGCAGCCGGTACCCTAGCGGGAGGCCCACCTCCTGGGAGGAGCAGTACTTC.

The J gene is TRBJ2-7, the V gene TRBV27, with 7 bases fitting TRBD2. Germline-derived CDR1 and CDR2 are MNHEY and SMNVEV (reference sequence). CDR3 size: 13 residues. V shed 5 bases, J shed 3 bases, and the junction held 4 bases outside the gene matches. CDR3 protein: CASSIRGVYEQYF. For the CDR3, the DNA is TGTGCCAGCAGTATCCGGGGGGTCTACGAGCAGTACTTC.

V is TRBV4-3 and J is TRBJ2-1, with a weak D call TRBD2 (5 bases). Trimming removed 1 base at V and 9 bases at J, with 22 bases between. Germline CDR1 and CDR2: LGHNA and YSLEER. This CDR3 comprises 17 residues. CDR3 amino acids: CASSQVPFSTISIEQFF. The DNA of the CDR3 is TGCGCCAGCAGCCAAGTTCCTTTCTCGACTATATCTATTGAGCAGTTCTTC.

This clonotype has more than one count but fewer than ten. The chain couples TRBV6-5 to TRBJ1-1, with unresolved D. V was pared by 2 bases and J by 12 bases, with 10 bases between. The CDR3 has 11 amino acids. The germline V gene encodes CDR1 MNHEY and CDR2 SVGAGI. The CDR3 region has the DNA TGTGCCAGCAGTTACGGGCAGGAATCTTTCTTT. Protein: CASSYGQESFF.

This clonotype was recorded a few times. The chain employs TRBV12-3 or TRBV12-4 and TRBJ2-7; no definite D call. This CDR3 comprises 14 residues. Trimming stripped 4 bases from V and 5 bases from J, with 15 bases between. The CDR3, as DNA: TGTGCCAGCAGTTCACAGTCGACCCTTGACGAGCAGTACTTC. As protein: CASSSQSTLDEQYF.

The table lists this clonotype with many counts. The DNA of the CDR3 is TGTGCCAGCAGTTCCAGGGTAGGTGAGCAGTTCTTC. Translation gives CASSSRVGEQFF. The chain couples TRBV6-6 to TRBJ2-1; D is perhaps TRBD1 (5 bases). Trimming removed 4 bases from V and 9 bases from J, with 10 bases in between. Germline V CDR1 and CDR2: MNHNY, SVGAGI (reference sequence). This CDR3 is 12 amino acids long.